These T cell receptor beta chains were read from a single sample in a study of blood T cell repertoires in COVID-19. Here immunoSEQ multiplex PCR was the method, and the copy in TCRdb shows in-frame clones only, minus some. There are 230,000 or so clones in the sample; around 85% occur only once, and 5.1% lies in the top ten. Sequencing used peripheral blood. These receptors originate from a human donor in a cohort sampled during active COVID-19. Both conserved end residues are part of each CDR3. The D gene is left open where the match is weak. Part of the rows lack a size; the others show once, few, many or a class for expanded clones.

j_call d_call clone_size v_call cdr3_aa cdr3_nt
TRBJ1-2 TRBD1 . TRBV28 CASSSDRVANGYTF TGTGCCAGCAGTTCAGACAGGGTGGCCAATGGCTACACCTTC
TRBJ1-5 TRBD1 . TRBV19 CASSIDRGRGGQPQHF TGTGCCAGTAGTATCGACAGGGGGCGCGGGGGTCAGCCCCAGCATTTT
TRBJ1-3 . . TRBV28 CASTPNLGVGVNTIYF TGTGCCAGCACCCCGAACTTAGGGGTTGGGGTAAACACCATATATTTT
TRBJ2-1 . . TRBV19 CASSRPRSGMLLQFF TGTGCCAGTAGTAGACCAAGGTCAGGGATGCTTTTGCAGTTCTTC
TRBJ2-7 TRBD1 . TRBV27 CASIATQGDSYEQYF TGTGCCAGCATCGCAACCCAGGGGGACTCCTACGAGCAGTACTTC
TRBJ2-7 . . TRBV7-2 CASSFSSLGSYEQYF TGTGCCAGCAGCTTTTCTAGCCTGGGTTCCTACGAGCAGTACTTC
TRBJ2-1 . . TRBV30 CAWRQDYNEQFF TGTGCCTGGAGGCAGGACTACAATGAGCAGTTCTTC
TRBJ2-7 . . TRBV29-1 CSVPHCRVSSYEQYF TGCAGCGTTCCGCATTGCAGGGTTTCCTCCTACGAGCAGTACTTC
TRBJ1-3 . . TRBV11-3 CASSSTLAGNTIYF TGTGCCAGCAGCTCGACACTGGCTGGAAACACCATATATTTT
TRBJ1-1 . . TRBV19 CASSIGPNTEAFF TGTGCCAGTAGTATTGGGCCGAACACTGAAGCTTTCTTT
TRBJ1-1 TRBD1 . TRBV7-6 CASSKNTGEVNTEAFF TGTGCCAGCAGCAAGAATACAGGGGAGGTGAACACTGAAGCTTTCTTT
TRBJ2-5 . . TRBV5-1 CASSSQGGIGETQYF TGCGCCAGCAGTTCGCAGGGAGGAATCGGAGAGACCCAGTACTTC
TRBJ2-2 . . TRBV20-1 CSASPSSTGELFF TGCAGTGCTAGTCCTAGCAGTACCGGGGAGCTGTTTTTT
TRBJ2-3 . few TRBV27 CASSFSQLTDTQYF TGTGCCAGCAGTTTTAGCCAGCTCACAGATACGCAGTATTTT
TRBJ2-5 TRBD2 . TRBV7-2 CASSIPTSGVGGETQYF TGTGCCAGCAGCATCCCCACTAGCGGGGTTGGGGGAGAGACCCAGTACTTC
TRBJ2-1 TRBD2 . TRBV2 CASSELGGGPGEQFF TGTGCCAGCAGTGAACTGGGGGGAGGGCCGGGTGAGCAGTTCTTC
TRBJ2-1 . . TRBV24-1 CATSDLYYNEQFF TGTGCCACCAGTGATTTATACTACAATGAGCAGTTCTTC
TRBJ1-5 . . TRBV28 CASTLGGLSNQPQHF TGTGCCAGCACCCTGGGGGGTTTGAGCAATCAGCCCCAGCATTTT
TRBJ2-3 . . TRBV6-2/TRBV6-3 CASSYFRRGSTDTQYF TGTGCCAGCAGTTACTTCCGCAGGGGTAGCACAGATACGCAGTATTTT
TRBJ1-2 . . TRBV9 CASSPQYGGIYYGYTF TGTGCCAGCAGCCCTCAATATGGCGGCATATACTATGGCTACACCTTC